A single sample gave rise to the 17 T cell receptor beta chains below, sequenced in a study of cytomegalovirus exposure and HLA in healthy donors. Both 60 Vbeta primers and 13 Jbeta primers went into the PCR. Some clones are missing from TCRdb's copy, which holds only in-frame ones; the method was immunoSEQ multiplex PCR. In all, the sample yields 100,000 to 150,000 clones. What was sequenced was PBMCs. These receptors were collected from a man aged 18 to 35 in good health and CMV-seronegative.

CDR3 nucleotides: TGTGCCAGCAGCTTGTGGGGCGACGTCTACGAGCAGTACTTC. It codes for CASSLWGDVYEQYF. V gene TRBV5-4 combines with J gene TRBJ2-7; a weak D match, TRBD1 (5 bases). Looked up from germline, CDR1 is SGHNT and CDR2 is YYREEE (reference sequence). This CDR3 contains 14 residues. V lost 1 base to trimming and J lost 3 bases, with 11 bases between them.

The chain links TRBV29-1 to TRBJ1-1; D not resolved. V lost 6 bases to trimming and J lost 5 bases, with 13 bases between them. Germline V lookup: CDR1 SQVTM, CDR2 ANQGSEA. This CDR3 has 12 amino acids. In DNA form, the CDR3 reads TGCAGCGTCGCCAACCTCGGTACTGAAGCTTTCTTT. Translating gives CSVANLGTEAFF.

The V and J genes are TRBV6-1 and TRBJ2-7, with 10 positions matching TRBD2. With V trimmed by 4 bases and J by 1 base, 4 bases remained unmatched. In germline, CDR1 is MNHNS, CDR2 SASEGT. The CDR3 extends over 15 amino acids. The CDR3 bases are TGTGCCAGCAGTGTTGTAGCGGGGGGATCCTACGAGCAGTACTTC. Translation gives CASSVVAGGSYEQYF.

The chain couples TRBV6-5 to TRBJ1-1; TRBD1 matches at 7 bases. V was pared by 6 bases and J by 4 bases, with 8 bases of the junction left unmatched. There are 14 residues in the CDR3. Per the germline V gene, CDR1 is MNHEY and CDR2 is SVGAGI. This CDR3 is CASREGAIPTEAFF. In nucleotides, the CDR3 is TGTGCCAGCAGGGAGGGGGCGATACCCACTGAAGCTTTCTTT.

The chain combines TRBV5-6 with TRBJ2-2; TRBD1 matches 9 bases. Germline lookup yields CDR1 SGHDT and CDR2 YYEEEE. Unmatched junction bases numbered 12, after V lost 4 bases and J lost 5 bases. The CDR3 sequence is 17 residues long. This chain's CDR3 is CASSTGQGRLGTGELFF. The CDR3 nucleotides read TGTGCCAGCAGCACAGGACAGGGGCGGTTGGGTACCGGGGAGCTGTTTTTT.

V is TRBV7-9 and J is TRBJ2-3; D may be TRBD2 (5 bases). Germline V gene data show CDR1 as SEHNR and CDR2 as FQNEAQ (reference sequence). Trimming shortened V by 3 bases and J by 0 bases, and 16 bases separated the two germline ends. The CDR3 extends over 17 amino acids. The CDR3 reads CASSFATGRRSTDTQYF. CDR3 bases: TGTGCCAGCAGCTTCGCAACCGGACGGAGGAGCACAGATACGCAGTATTTT.

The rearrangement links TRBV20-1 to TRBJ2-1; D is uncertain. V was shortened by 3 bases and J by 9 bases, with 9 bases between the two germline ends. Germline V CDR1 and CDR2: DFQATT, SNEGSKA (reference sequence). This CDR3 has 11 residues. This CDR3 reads CSASSQSEQFF. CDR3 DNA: TGCAGTGCTAGTTCGCAGTCTGAGCAGTTCTTC.

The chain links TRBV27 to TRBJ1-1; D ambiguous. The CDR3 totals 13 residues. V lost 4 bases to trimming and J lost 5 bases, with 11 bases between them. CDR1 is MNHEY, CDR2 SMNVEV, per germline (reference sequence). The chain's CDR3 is CASSSLSGTEAFF. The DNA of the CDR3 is TGTGCCAGCAGTTCCCTGAGCGGGACTGAAGCTTTCTTT.

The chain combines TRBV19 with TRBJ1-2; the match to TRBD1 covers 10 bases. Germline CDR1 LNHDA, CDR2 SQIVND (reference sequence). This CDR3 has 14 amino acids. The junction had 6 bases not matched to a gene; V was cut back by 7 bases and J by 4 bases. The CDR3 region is CASKGTGVGYGYTF. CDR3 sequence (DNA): TGTGCCAGTAAGGGGACAGGGGTGGGCTATGGCTACACCTTC.

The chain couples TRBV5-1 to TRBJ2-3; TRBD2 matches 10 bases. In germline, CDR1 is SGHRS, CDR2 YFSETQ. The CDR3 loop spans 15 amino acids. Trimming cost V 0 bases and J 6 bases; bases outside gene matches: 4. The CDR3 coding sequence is TGCGCCAGCAGCTTGGCTAGCGGGGGTAAGGATACGCAGTATTTT. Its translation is CASSLASGGKDTQYF.

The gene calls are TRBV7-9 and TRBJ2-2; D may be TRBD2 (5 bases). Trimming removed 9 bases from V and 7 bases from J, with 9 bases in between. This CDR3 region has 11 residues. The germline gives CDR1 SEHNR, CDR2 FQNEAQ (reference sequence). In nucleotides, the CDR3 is TGTGCCAGAAGAGGGAGCGGGGAGCTGTTTTTT. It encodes CARRGSGELFF.

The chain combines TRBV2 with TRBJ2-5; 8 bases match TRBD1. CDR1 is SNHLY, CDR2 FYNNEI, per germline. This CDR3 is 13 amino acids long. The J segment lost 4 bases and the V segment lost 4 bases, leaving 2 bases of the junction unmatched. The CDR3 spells CASSGTGRETQYF. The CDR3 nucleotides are TGTGCCAGCAGTGGGACAGGGAGAGAGACCCAGTACTTC.

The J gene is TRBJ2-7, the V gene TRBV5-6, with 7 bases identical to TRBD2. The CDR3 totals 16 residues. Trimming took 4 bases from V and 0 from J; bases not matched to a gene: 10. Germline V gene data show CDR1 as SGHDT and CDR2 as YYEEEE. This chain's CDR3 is CASSLWGGSSSYEQYF. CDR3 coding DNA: TGTGCCAGCAGCCTGTGGGGGGGGTCGAGCTCCTACGAGCAGTACTTC. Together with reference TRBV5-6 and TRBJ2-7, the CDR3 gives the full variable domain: DAGVTQSPTHLIKTRGQQVTLRCSPKSGHDTVSWYQQALGQGPQFIFQYYEEEERQRGNFPDRFSGHQFPNYSSELNVNALLLGDSALYLCASSLWGGSSSYEQYFGPGTRLTVT.

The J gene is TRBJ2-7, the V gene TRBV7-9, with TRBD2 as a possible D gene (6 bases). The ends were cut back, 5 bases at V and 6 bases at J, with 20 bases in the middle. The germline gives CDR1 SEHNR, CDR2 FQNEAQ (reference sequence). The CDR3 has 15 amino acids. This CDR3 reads CASSPGGFWVGEQYF. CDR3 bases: TGTGCCAGCAGCCCCGGGGGATTTTGGGTGGGCGAGCAGTACTTC. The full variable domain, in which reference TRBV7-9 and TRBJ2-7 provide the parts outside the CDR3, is DTGVSQNPRHKITKRGQNVTFRCDPISEHNRLYWYRQTLGQGPEFLTYFQNEAQLEKSRLLSDRFSAERPKGSFSTLEIQRTEQGDSAMYLCASSPGGFWVGEQYFGPGTRLTVT.

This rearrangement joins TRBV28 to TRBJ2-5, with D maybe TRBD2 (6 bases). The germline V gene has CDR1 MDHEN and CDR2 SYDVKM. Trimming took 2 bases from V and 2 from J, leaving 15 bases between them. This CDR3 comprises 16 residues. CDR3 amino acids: CASSLGTLYGQETQYF. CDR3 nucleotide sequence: TGTGCCAGCAGTTTAGGGACTCTCTACGGACAAGAGACCCAGTACTTC.

The CDR3 here is CAWSVRSVTEAFF. DNA for the CDR3: TGTGCCTGGAGTGTACGCTCGGTCACTGAAGCTTTCTTT. This chain uses TRBV30 with TRBJ1-1; D ambiguous. In germline, CDR1 is GTSNPN, CDR2 SVGIG (reference sequence). V lost 0 bases, J lost 4 bases, and 9 bases lay in between. This CDR3 comprises 13 residues.

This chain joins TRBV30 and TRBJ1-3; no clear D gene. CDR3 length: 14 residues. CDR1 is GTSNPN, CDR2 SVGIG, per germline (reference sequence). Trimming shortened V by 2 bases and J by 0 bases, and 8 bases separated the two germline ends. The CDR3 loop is CAWSFGSSGNTIYF. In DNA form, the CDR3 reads TGTGCCTGGAGTTTTGGCAGCTCTGGAAACACCATATATTTT. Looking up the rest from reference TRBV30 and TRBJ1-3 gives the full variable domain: SQTIHQWPATLVQPVGSPLSLECTVEGTSNPNLYWYRQAAGRGLQLLFYSVGIGQISSEVPQNLSASRPQDRQFILSSKKLLLSDSGFYLCAWSFGSSGNTIYFGEGSWLTVV.